These T cell receptor beta chains were read from a single sample in a study of CD8 T cells in ankylosing spondylitis. TCRdb analysed the 5' RACE reads with MiXCR anew, one entry per CDR3 protein. The table shows fewer than 550,000 distinct CDR3 sequences, with 5.3% occurring only once. The sample taken for sequencing was blood, either unsorted or a sorted T cell fraction (not recorded which). These receptors all come from a male donor with ankylosing spondylitis. The CDR3 runs from the conserved cysteine through the conserved F or W. Each record gives: clone size, J gene, V gene, D gene, CDR3 protein, CDR3 DNA. D genes are given only for firm matches. Expanded clones are given a class, and other clones once, few, many or no size at all.

many | TRBJ1-6 | TRBV7-6 | - | CASGTAGVRSPLHF | TGTGCCAGCGGAACCGCGGGTGTCCGTTCACCCCTCCACTTT
many | TRBJ2-1 | TRBV20-1 | TRBD2 | CSAEGSGNRDEQFF | TGCAGTGCCGAGGGTAGCGGGAACCGCGATGAGCAGTTCTTC
many | TRBJ1-1 | TRBV29-1 | TRBD1 | CSVGEGALPNTEAFF | TGCAGCGTTGGGGAGGGGGCTCTCCCGAACACTGAAGCTTTCTTT
many | TRBJ1-2 | TRBV24-1 | TRBD1 | CATSDSPATGDIRGYTF | TGTGCCACCAGTGATTCACCTGCGACAGGGGACATTCGCGGCTACACCTTC
many | TRBJ1-1 | TRBV5-1 | TRBD1 | CASSLRQGAEAFF | TGCGCCAGCAGCTTGCGACAGGGGGCTGAAGCTTTCTTT
many | TRBJ2-5 | TRBV6-2/TRBV6-3 | - | CASSSRVETQYF | TGTGCCAGCAGTTCCAGGGTAGAGACCCAGTACTTC
many | TRBJ2-3 | TRBV11-2 | TRBD1 | CASSQAGTGTTDTQYF | TGTGCCAGCAGCCAGGCCGGGACAGGTACTACAGATACGCAGTATTTT
many | TRBJ1-5 | TRBV6-5 | - | CASSYSRSIAGWPQHF | TGTGCCAGCAGTTACTCGAGGAGTATCGCGGGATGGCCCCAGCATTTT
many | TRBJ1-1 | TRBV9 | TRBD1 | CASSVGQGVNTEAFF | TGTGCCAGCAGCGTAGGACAGGGCGTGAACACTGAAGCTTTCTTT
- | TRBJ2-3 | TRBV20-1 | TRBD1 | CSASQGLGTDTQYF | TGCAGTGCATCACAGGGGTTAGGCACAGATACGCAGTATTTT
few | TRBJ2-1 | TRBV7-2 | TRBD1 | CASSLRQGGYNEQFF | TGTGCCAGCAGCTTAAGACAGGGCGGCTACAATGAGCAGTTCTTC
many | TRBJ1-2 | TRBV29-1 | TRBD1 | CSASIPGQSVYGYTF | TGCAGCGCCTCAATACCGGGACAGTCAGTTTATGGCTACACCTTC
many | TRBJ2-7 | TRBV29-1 | - | CSAGRTSYEQYF | TGCAGCGCTGGGCGGACAAGTTACGAGCAGTACTTC
many | TRBJ2-7 | TRBV10-3 | - | CAISRTESYEQYF | TGTGCCATCAGTCGGACAGAATCCTACGAGCAGTACTTC
many | TRBJ1-2 | TRBV20-1 | TRBD1 | CSAEGQNPDGYTF | TGCAGTGCAGAGGGACAGAACCCAGATGGCTACACCTTC
- | TRBJ2-1 | TRBV28 | TRBD2 | CASSTPSGGYNEQFF | TGTGCCAGCAGTACTCCTAGCGGAGGATACAATGAGCAGTTCTTC
many | TRBJ1-1 | TRBV7-9 | - | CASSGDSEVLWYTEAFF | TGTGCCAGCAGCGGAGACAGTGAGGTCCTCTGGTACACTGAAGCTTTCTTT
many | TRBJ1-6 | TRBV9 | - | CASSRAGTRNSPLHF | TGTGCCAGCAGCCGCGCCGGGACAAGGAATTCACCCCTCCACTTT
many | TRBJ1-2 | TRBV7-9 | TRBD1 | CASSSTGASGYTF | TGTGCCAGCAGCTCGACAGGGGCGTCGGGCTACACCTTC
many | TRBJ2-2 | TRBV9 | TRBD2 | CASSRALAGSNTGELFF | TGTGCCAGCAGCCGGGCCCTAGCGGGATCGAACACCGGGGAGCTGTTTTTT
many | TRBJ2-7 | TRBV14 | - | CASSQGHGGEQYF | TGTGCCAGCAGCCAGGGACACGGCGGCGAGCAGTACTTC
many | TRBJ1-5 | TRBV7-2 | - | CASSWGFNQPQHF | TGTGCCAGCAGCTGGGGATTCAATCAGCCCCAGCATTTT
many | TRBJ2-3 | TRBV20-1 | - | CSARWGSSTDTQYF | TGCAGTGCTAGGTGGGGGTCTAGCACAGATACGCAGTATTTT
many | TRBJ2-2 | TRBV7-2 | - | CASSQRLVPNTGELFF | TGTGCCAGCAGCCAACGACTTGTCCCGAACACCGGGGAGCTGTTTTTT
many | TRBJ2-2 | TRBV5-1 | TRBD2 | CASSLTSGALRTGELFF | TGCGCCAGCAGCTTGACTAGCGGGGCCTTGAGGACCGGGGAGCTGTTTTTT
many | TRBJ2-1 | TRBV5-1 | - | CASSLVPAGQYNEQFF | TGCGCCAGCAGCTTGGTTCCAGCGGGACAGTACAATGAGCAGTTCTTC
many | TRBJ2-1 | TRBV27 | - | CASSLDKAAYNEQFF | TGTGCCAGCAGTTTAGATAAGGCGGCGTACAATGAGCAGTTCTTC
many | TRBJ1-1 | TRBV29-1 | - | CSVAAFNTEAFF | TGCAGCGTCGCAGCGTTTAACACTGAAGCTTTCTTT
many | TRBJ2-3 | TRBV12-3/TRBV12-4 | TRBD2 | CASSLLPGLAGLDTQYF | TGTGCCAGCAGTTTACTTCCGGGACTAGCGGGATTGGATACGCAGTATTTT
few | TRBJ2-5 | TRBV5-1 | - | CASSLSRSIQGTQYF | TGCGCCAGCAGCTTGTCCAGGTCAATTCAGGGGACCCAGTACTTC
many | TRBJ1-1 | TRBV10-3 | TRBD1 | CAIRTGQRSTEAFF | TGTGCCATCAGGACAGGGCAGAGGAGCACTGAAGCTTTCTTT
many | TRBJ2-6 | TRBV5-6 | - | CASSYRMGANVLTF | TGTGCCAGCAGCTATAGGATGGGGGCCAACGTCCTGACTTTC
many | TRBJ2-7 | TRBV6-2/TRBV6-3 | TRBD1 | CASSLSGTGSSYEQYF | TGTGCCAGCAGTCTATCGGGGACAGGCAGCTCCTACGAGCAGTACTTC
many | TRBJ1-5 | TRBV12-3/TRBV12-4 | - | CASSLSAGGVNQPQHF | TGTGCCAGCAGTTTATCGGCAGGCGGGGTCAATCAGCCCCAGCATTTT
many | TRBJ2-5 | TRBV5-4 | TRBD2 | CASSLAGSGRETQYF | TGTGCCAGCAGCTTGGCTGGTAGCGGGAGAGAGACCCAGTACTTC
many | TRBJ2-2 | TRBV7-8 | - | CASSPRGSRAGELFF | TGTGCCAGCAGCCCTAGAGGATCCCGTGCCGGGGAGCTGTTTTTT
few | TRBJ2-1 | TRBV20-1 | - | CSASLLIGGGTYNEQFF | TGCAGTGCTAGCCTTTTAATAGGGGGGGGGACCTACAATGAGCAGTTCTTC
- | TRBJ2-2 | TRBV14 | - | CASSQRRTSGELFF | TGTGCCAGCAGCCAAAGGAGGACCAGCGGGGAGCTGTTTTTT
many | TRBJ2-5 | TRBV24-1 | TRBD2 | CATSDPLGGRKETQYF | TGTGCCACCAGTGATCCCCTTGGCGGGAGGAAAGAGACCCAGTACTTC
many | TRBJ2-3 | TRBV5-1 | - | CASSVGPDTQYF | TGCGCCAGCAGCGTGGGTCCAGATACGCAGTATTTT